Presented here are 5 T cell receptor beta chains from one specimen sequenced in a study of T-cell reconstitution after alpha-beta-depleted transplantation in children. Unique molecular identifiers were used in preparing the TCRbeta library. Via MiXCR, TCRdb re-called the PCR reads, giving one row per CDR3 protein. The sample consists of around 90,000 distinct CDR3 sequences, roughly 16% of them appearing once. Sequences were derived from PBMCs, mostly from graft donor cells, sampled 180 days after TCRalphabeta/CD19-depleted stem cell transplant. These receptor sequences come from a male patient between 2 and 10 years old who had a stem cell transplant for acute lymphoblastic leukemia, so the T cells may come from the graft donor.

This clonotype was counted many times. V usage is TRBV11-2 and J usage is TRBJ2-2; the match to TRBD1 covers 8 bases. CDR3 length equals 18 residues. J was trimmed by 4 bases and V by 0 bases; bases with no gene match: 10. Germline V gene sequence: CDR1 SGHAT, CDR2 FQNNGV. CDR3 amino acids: CASSLDGGQGGFTGELFF. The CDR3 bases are TGTGCCAGCAGCTTAGACGGCGGACAGGGCGGTTTCACCGGGGAGCTGTTTTTT. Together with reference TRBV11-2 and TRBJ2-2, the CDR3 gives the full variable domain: EAGVAQSPRYKIIEKRQSVAFWCNPISGHATLYWYQQILGQGPKLLIQFQNNGVVDDSQLPKDRFSAERLKGVDSTLKIQPAKLEDSAVYLCASSLDGGQGGFTGELFFGEGSRLTVL.

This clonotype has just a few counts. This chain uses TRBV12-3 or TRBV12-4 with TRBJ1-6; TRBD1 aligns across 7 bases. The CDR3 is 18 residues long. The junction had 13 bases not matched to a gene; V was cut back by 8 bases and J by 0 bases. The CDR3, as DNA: TGTGCCAGCTGTCTCGGGATGGGGGACAGCTCCTATAATTCACCCCTCCACTTT. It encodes CASCLGMGDSSYNSPLHF.

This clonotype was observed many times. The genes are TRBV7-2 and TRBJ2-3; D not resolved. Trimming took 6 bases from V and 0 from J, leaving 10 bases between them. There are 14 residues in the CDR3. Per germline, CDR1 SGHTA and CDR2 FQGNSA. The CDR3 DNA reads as TGTGCCAGCAGTCCCACTACTAGCACAGATACGCAGTATTTT. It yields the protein CASSPTTSTDTQYF. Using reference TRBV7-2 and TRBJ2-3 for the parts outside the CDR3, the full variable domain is GAGVSQSPSNKVTEKGKDVELRCDPISGHTALYWYRQSLGQGLEFLIYFQGNSAPDKSGLPSDRFSAERTGGSVSTLTIQRTQQEDSAVYLCASSPTTSTDTQYFGPGTRLTVL.

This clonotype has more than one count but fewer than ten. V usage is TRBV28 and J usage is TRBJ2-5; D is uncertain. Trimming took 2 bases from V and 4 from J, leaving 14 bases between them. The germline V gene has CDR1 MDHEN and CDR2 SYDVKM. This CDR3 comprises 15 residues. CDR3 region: CASSLRSHGGETQYF. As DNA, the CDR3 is TGTGCCAGCAGTTTACGGTCTCATGGCGGAGAGACCCAGTACTTC.

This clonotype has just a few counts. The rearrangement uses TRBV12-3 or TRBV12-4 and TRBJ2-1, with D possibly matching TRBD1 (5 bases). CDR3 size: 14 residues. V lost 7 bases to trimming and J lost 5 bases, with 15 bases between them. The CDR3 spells CASKGHLGDNEQFF. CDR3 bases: TGTGCCAGCAAAGGCCACCTAGGGGACAATGAGCAGTTCTTC.